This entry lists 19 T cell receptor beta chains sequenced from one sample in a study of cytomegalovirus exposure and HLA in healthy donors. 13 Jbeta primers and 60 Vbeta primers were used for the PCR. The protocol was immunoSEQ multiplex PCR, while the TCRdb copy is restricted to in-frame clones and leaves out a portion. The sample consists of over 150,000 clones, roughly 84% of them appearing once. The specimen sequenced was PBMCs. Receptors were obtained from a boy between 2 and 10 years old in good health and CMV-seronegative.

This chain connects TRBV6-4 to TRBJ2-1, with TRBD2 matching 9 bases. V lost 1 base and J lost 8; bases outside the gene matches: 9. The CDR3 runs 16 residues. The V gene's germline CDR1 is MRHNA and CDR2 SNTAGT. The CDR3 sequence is CASSDLASGAGDEQFF. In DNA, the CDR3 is TGTGCCAGCAGTGACTTAGCTAGCGGGGCCGGGGATGAGCAGTTCTTC.

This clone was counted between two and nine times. Written as DNA, the CDR3 is TGTGCCAGCAGTGCGAACAGGGCTCTAAATGAAAAACTGTTTTTT. It specifies CASSANRALNEKLFF. This sequence joins TRBV6-5 and TRBJ1-4; D possibly corresponds to TRBD1 (6 bases). Germline V CDR1 and CDR2: MNHEY, SVGAGI. The CDR3 contains 15 residues. Trimming shortened V by 5 bases and J by 5 bases, and 15 bases separated the two germline ends.

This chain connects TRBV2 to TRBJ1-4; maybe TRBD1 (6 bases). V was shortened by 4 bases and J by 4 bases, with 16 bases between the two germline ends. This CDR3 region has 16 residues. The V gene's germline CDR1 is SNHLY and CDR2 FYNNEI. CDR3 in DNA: TGTGCCAGCAGTGCGACTGGGGGCAGCCGTAATGAAAAACTGTTTTTT. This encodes CASSATGGSRNEKLFF.

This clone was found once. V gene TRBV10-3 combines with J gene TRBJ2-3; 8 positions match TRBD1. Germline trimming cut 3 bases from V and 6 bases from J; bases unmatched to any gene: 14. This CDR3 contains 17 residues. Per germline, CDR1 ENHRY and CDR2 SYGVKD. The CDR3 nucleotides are TGTGCCATCAGTGACCCCGACAGGGGTCCCCTCCCCGATACGCAGTATTTT. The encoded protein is CAISDPDRGPLPDTQYF.

The CDR3 coding sequence is TGTGCCAGCAGTTTATCACAGGGCACCGGGGAGCTGTTTTTT. It codes for CASSLSQGTGELFF. V and J are TRBV27 and TRBJ2-2, with D perhaps matching TRBD1 (6 bases). Germline V gives CDR1 MNHEY, CDR2 SMNVEV (reference sequence). Trimming removed 0 bases at V and 4 bases at J, with 6 bases between. There are 14 residues in the CDR3.

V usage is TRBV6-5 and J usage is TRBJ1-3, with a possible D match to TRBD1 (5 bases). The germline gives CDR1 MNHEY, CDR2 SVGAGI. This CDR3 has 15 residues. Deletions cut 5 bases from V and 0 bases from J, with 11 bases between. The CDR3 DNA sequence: TGTGCCAGCAGTCGCGGGACCTTCTCTGGAAACACCATATATTTT. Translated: CASSRGTFSGNTIYF.

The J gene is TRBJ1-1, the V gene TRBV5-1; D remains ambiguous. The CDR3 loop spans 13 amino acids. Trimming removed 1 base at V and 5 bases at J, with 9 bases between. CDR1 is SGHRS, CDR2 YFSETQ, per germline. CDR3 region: CASSLRGETEAFF. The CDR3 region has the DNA TGCGCCAGCAGCTTGCGGGGAGAGACTGAAGCTTTCTTT.

The CDR3 region is CASSGSGGSGNTIYF. In nucleotides, the CDR3 is TGTGCCAGCAGTGGATCAGGGGGCTCTGGAAACACCATATATTTT. The chain has TRBV2 and TRBJ1-3; 7 positions agree with TRBD1. The CDR3 totals 15 residues. Trimming at V came to 4 bases and at J to 0 bases, leaving 3 bases not matched to a gene. CDR1 and CDR2 from the germline V gene are SNHLY and FYNNEI.

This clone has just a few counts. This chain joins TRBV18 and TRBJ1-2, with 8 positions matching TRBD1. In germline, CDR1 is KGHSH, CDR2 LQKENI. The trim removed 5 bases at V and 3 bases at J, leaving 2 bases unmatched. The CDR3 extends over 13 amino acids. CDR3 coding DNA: TGTGCCAGCTCAACGGGACAGGACTATGGCTACACCTTC. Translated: CASSTGQDYGYTF.

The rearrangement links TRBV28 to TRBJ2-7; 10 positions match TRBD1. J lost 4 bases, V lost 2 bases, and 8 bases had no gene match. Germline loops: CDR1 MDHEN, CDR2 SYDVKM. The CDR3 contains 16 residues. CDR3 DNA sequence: TGTGCCAGCAGTTTAATGGAGGGGGACAGGGGATACGAGCAGTACTTC. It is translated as CASSLMEGDRGYEQYF.

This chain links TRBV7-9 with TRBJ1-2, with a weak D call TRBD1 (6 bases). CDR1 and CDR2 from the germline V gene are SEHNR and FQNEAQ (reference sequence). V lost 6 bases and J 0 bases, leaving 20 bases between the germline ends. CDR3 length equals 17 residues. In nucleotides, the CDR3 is TGTGCCAGCAGTTCCGGCAGGGGCCGCGATTCTAACTATGGCTACACCTTC. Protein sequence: CASSSGRGRDSNYGYTF.

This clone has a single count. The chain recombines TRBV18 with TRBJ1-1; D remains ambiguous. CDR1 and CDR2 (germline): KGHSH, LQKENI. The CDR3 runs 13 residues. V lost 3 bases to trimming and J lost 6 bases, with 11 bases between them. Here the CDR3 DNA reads TGTGCCAGCTCACCGGGAGGGCGGGCTGAAGCTTTCTTT. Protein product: CASSPGGRAEAFF. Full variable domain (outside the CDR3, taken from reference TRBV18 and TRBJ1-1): NAGVMQNPRHLVRRRGQEARLRCSPMKGHSHVYWYRQLPEEGLKFMVYLQKENIIDESGMPKERFSAEFPKEGPSILRIQQVVRGDSAAYFCASSPGGRAEAFFGQGTRLTVV.

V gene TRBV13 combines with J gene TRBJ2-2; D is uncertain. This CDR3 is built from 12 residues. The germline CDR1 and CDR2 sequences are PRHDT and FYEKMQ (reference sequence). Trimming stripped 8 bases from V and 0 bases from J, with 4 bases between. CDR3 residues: CASSTNTGELFF. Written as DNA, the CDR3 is TGTGCCAGCTCCACGAACACCGGGGAGCTGTTTTTT.

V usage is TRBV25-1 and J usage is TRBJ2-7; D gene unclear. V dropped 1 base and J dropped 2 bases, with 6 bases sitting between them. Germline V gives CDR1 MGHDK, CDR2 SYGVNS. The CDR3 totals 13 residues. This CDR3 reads CASSEWSAYEQYF. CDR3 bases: TGTGCCAGCAGTGAATGGTCAGCCTACGAGCAGTACTTC.

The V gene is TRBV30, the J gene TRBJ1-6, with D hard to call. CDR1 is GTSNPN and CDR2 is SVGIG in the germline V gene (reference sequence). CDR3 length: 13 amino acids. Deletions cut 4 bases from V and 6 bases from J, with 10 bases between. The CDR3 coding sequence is TGTGCCTGGAATATCGGTTTTAATTCACCCCTCCACTTT. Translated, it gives CAWNIGFNSPLHF.

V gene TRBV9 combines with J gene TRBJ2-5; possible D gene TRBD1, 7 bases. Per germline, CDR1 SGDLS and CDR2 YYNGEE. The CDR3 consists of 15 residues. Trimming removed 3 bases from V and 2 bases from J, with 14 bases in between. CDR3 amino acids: CASSAQGRGQETQYF. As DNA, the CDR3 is TGTGCCAGCAGCGCACAGGGGCGGGGTCAAGAGACCCAGTACTTC.

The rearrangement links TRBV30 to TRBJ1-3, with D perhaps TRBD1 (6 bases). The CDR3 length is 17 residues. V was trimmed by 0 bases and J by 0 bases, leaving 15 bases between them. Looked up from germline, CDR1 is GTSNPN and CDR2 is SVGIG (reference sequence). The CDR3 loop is CAWSVRPGGLSGNTIYF. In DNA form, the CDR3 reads TGTGCCTGGAGTGTTCGACCTGGGGGCCTCTCTGGAAACACCATATATTTT.

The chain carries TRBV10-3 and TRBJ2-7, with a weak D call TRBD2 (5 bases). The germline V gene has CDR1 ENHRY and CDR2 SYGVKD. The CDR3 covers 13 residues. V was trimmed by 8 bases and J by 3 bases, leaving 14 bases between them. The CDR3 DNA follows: TGTGCCATCGGAACGGGAACCAGCTACGAGCAGTACTTC. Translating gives CAIGTGTSYEQYF.

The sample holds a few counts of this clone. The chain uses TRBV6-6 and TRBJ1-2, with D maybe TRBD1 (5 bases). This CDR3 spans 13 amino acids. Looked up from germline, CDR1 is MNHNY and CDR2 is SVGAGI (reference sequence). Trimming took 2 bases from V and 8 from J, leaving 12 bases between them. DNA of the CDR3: TGTGCCAGCAGTTACGAGGCAGGACAAGGCTACACCTTC. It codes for CASSYEAGQGYTF.